What follows describes a single T cell receptor beta chain. The specificity of this receptor is unknown. No qualities accompany the bases; no much larger clone lies one base away. The cohort consisted of 670 or so healthy bone marrow donors. At the time of sampling, all cohort members were nominally healthy, though unrecorded immune exposures were likely present. The donor tested CMV seropositive and was one of the 289 seropositive cohort members. Every donor gave a peripheral blood sample, and the peripheral blood mononuclear cells from that sample were used for TCR beta sequencing. The Qiagen DNeasy Blood Extraction Kit was used to extract genomic DNA from the blood cell samples. The CDR3 sequence holds 15 residues, the cysteine and phenylalanine included. The retained sequence is limited to the CDR3, 45 bases, with the frame set at the first base. V is cut by 1 base and J by 4 bases, and the space between the germline ends is 13 bases. Per the germline V gene (reference sequence), SEHNR is the CDR1 and FQNEAQ is the CDR2.

This sample was included in a study of cytomegalovirus exposure and HLA in healthy donors (dated by TCRdb to the late 2010s). With respect to the entire study: An earlier analysis of approximately 640 of the donors reported about 250 Gb of sequence data and roughly 100 million unique TCR beta sequences from around 200 million T cells. Rather than drawing on any new phenotypic data, the later analysis identified candidate immune exposures from TCR beta sequences and the way those sequences occurred across donors. Along with the approximately 700-subject first cohort, a separate validation cohort of around 110 different subjects was used. Across 398 genotyped donors of the cohort, an average of roughly 250,000 unique TCR beta nucleotide sequences per donor were sequenced, and approximately 17% of those sequences were non-productive. Roughly 300 gigabases of sequencing data and around 87 million unique TCR sequences were included in an early release covering around 650 HLA-typed donors. The number of typed donors differed by locus: 629-630 for A, B, C, DRB1 and DQB1; approximately 520 for DQA1; 606 for DPA1; and 400 to 480 for DPB1. High-throughput TCR immunosequencing, statistical association of individual TCRs with disease status, and machine learning were combined to predict cytomegalovirus infection status. A later genetic analysis used genome-wide SNP genotypes for 398 of the 666 donors, treating that subset as a discovery cohort. Of the roughly 400 genotyped donors, 81% fell in the genetic ancestry cluster associated with self-reported Caucasian donors. In an earlier analysis of roughly 600 of the donors, high-throughput TCR beta sequencing was used to judge whether each TCR beta V gene segment behaved as functional or pseudogenic. Every discovery cohort repertoire had been produced on one sequencing platform. A later analysis re-analyzed previously published TCR beta repertoires from 666 donors and added high-resolution HLA genotyping to study TCR occurrence patterns. Both class I and class II loci were covered by HLA typing, at four-digit resolution. Donor age, sex, ethnicity and CMV serostatus were collected together with the repertoire data. The study used immunosequencing to profile the T cell repertoires of approximately 640 subjects and linked those repertoires to cytomegalovirus serostatus. Roughly 5 DR-DQ haplotypes were handled as single units for association and clustering, since linkage in the cohort was strong. The study was designed to test whether signatures of past pathogen exposure could be identified by cataloging public T cell receptors.

The library was made by the immunoSEQ multiplex PCR assay. The multiplex PCR relied on a mix of 60 forward primers for TCR Vbeta segments and 13 reverse primers for TCR Jbeta segments. A multiplex PCR assay on genomic DNA amplified the CDR3 region of rearranged TCR beta genes. Amplified TCR beta libraries were sequenced as 87-base-pair reads on the Illumina HiSeq System. In the source study's methods: In a later analysis, around 80 million unique TCR beta chains were counted across the 650 to 750 repertoires, and some 10 million of these chains were shared by at least two donors. Raw reads were error-corrected and collapsed into unique sequences by a nearest-neighbor algorithm in which closely related sequences were merged to remove PCR and sequencing errors. To assign V, D and J gene segments, CDR3 sequences were aligned to IMGT reference sequences. Each retained sequence needed at least a six-nucleotide match to both a V gene segment and a J gene segment. A rearrangement was called productive if the CDR3 had no stop codons and remained in frame with V and J, and every other rearrangement was called non-productive. CDR3 was defined by IMGT convention, running from the second conserved V-encoded cysteine to the conserved J-encoded phenylalanine. The earlier analysis of about 530 of the donors excluded any sequence lacking an unambiguous match to a single V gene segment. An earlier analysis of a few hundred of the donors called V segments functional above 56.7% productive rearrangements and segregating when the between-donor standard deviation exceeded 5%. A statistical classification framework was built for diagnosing cytomegalovirus status from the catalog of TCR beta chain sequences. In a later analysis, TCR nucleotide sequences were compared against IMGT/GENE-DB human TR gene sequences so that V and J genes could be assigned. In a later analysis, CDR3 sequences and most-parsimonious VDJ recombination scenarios were assigned using the TCRdist pipeline. A later analysis defined each TCR beta chain by its CDR3 amino acid sequence plus V-gene family, and excluded reads lacking a unique V-gene family. A later analysis removed several hundred highly shared, low-generation-probability nucleotide sequences to deal with suspected cross-contamination and a sequencing artifact. In a later analysis, a clonal expansion index was calculated for each public chain from normalized within-repertoire ranks of inferred template counts. In a later analysis, generation probabilities were computed using a VDJ recombination model fitted to out-of-frame rearrangements, and the results were checked against IGoR. In a later analysis, TCR-TCR, TCR-HLA and TCR-CMV co-occurrence was scored with hypergeometric tests, and a repertoire-size bias correction was applied to TCR pairs. In a later analysis, false discovery rates were estimated by permuting HLA or CMV assignments 20 times. In a later analysis, co-occurring TCRs were grouped using DBSCAN, and TCRdist sequence similarity was added for clustering within HLA-allele-positive subsets. Co-occurrence clustering excluded repertoires with fewer than 30,000 or more than 120,000 public chains, plus five with anomalous nucleotide sharing. Held by TCRdb, this immuneACCESS table contains in-frame sequences only and omits some clones. Under half of the omission traces to an unresolved V gene where checked; the cause of the rest is unknown. The V and J calls and clone size are taken from that table; D and trimming were inferred from the DNA. The sample table shows about 150,000 clones, and 65% to 85% are seen once. The biggest ten clones account for over 5% of the sample.

Study-level results and caveats: The classifier was reported to diagnose cytomegalovirus status with high specificity and sensitivity in both the original and validation cohorts. A later analysis found that TCR association rates varied across HLA loci, with DRB1 alleles showing the most associated TCRs and HLA-C alleles the fewest. In a later analysis, most CMV-associated TCR beta chains were found to appear HLA-restricted, with HLA associations seemingly driven largely by CMV exposure. The study gave a list of about 150 TCR beta chains associated with cytomegalovirus. A group of highly shared sequence variants was considered likely to be a technical artifact of the sequencing pipeline. Across donors, most TCR sequences were observed very rarely, whereas some public TCRs were present in many individuals. Because the 87-base-pair reads could not distinguish some IMGT-functional V segments, including TRBV6-2 and TRBV6-3, those segments were excluded. A further reported finding was that TCR beta sequences accurately predicted the HLA-A and HLA-B alleles for most subjects in the first cohort. HLA typing was unavailable for some donors at each locus, so association tests used only the typed subset. Presence/absence analyses assumed roughly uniform sequencing depth across donors, an assumption that may not hold. An association between a missense DCLRE1C variant and V-gene and J-gene trimming of TCR beta chains was found in a later genetic analysis and replicated in an independent cohort. Linkage disequilibrium might explain the correlated functional status among segregating V segments, but an unknown experimental factor could not be excluded. The cohort was sequenced for TCR beta chains only, and without alpha or paired-chain data the features that could be detected were limited. It was suggested by the authors that the approach could potentially be generalized to other disease states and immunological phenotypes. Assigning TCR associations to individual alleles was difficult when HLA alleles, especially DR and DQ, strongly co-occurred. In a later analysis, HLA-associated TCR beta chains were found to be more clonally expanded and to have lower generation probabilities than equally common non-associated chains. Several of the top co-occurrence clusters appeared to be linked to parvovirus B19, influenza, CMV and Epstein-Barr virus, according to a later analysis. In an earlier analysis of more than 500 of the donors, most TCR beta V segments appeared in productive rearrangements about 87% or about 30% of the time, broadly matching IMGT annotations. Because counts were too low, fewer than 20 rarely observed V segments, including chromosome 9 orphons, were excluded from the earlier analysis of 587 of the donors. Immune exposure information for the cohort was limited to CMV serostatus. A later genetic analysis reported fewer N-insertions in productive TCRs among donors in an Asian-associated ancestry cluster than the 666-donor mean. In vitro tests confirmed that a few of the cytomegalovirus-associated TCR beta chains recognize cytomegalovirus antigens. Specific HLA alleles were associated with some 15,000 TCR beta sequences at a false discovery rate of 0.05 in a later analysis.

The rearranged segments are TRBV7-9 and TRBJ2-5; a weak D assignment points to TRBD2 (6 bases agree). The TCR comes from a woman in her 40s in good health and CMV-seropositive. Material for sequencing was PBMCs. The CDR3 protein: CASSLELNGGETQYF. The DNA sequence reads TGTGCCAGCAGCTTAGAGCTCAACGGGGGAGAGACCCAGTACTTC.